A single sample is the source of the 12 T cell receptor beta chains below, sequenced in a study of blood T cell repertoires in COVID-19. Assay used: immunoSEQ multiplex PCR; TCRdb lists only in-frame clones, some missing. This table has 210,000 or so clones, about four fifths appearing once. The source material was PBMCs or T cells enriched from blood (not recorded which). These receptors all stem from a woman between 45 and 65 years old who had been exposed to COVID-19.

The V and J genes are TRBV7-9 and TRBJ1-6, with 8 positions matching TRBD1. The CDR3 sequence is 16 residues long. The germline V gene encodes CDR1 SEHNR and CDR2 FQNEAQ (reference sequence). Germline trimming cut 4 bases from V and 8 bases from J; bases unmatched to any gene: 10. CDR3 bases: TGTGCCAGCAGCTCCGCAGACAGGGGCATTGATTCACCCCTCCACTTT. It yields the protein CASSSADRGIDSPLHF.

The chain recombines TRBV5-6 with TRBJ1-6; D is undetermined. CDR3 length equals 17 residues. The V gene's germline CDR1 is SGHDT and CDR2 YYEEEE. With 0 bases removed from V and 5 bases from J, the gap between germline ends came to 15 bases. CDR3 bases: TGTGCCAGCAGCTTGGCCCAAACCCGACACCATAATTCACCCCTCCACTTT. The encoded protein is CASSLAQTRHHNSPLHF.

The chain carries TRBV19 and TRBJ2-5; 9 nucleotides align to TRBD2. The V and J ends lost 4 bases and 5 bases, in that order; junction bases with no gene match: 8. CDR1 and CDR2 from the germline V gene are LNHDA and SQIVND (reference sequence). The CDR3 has 15 residues. As DNA, the CDR3 is TGTGCCAGTAGTACGACGCGGGGGGGCAGCGAGACCCAGTACTTC. Translated, it gives CASSTTRGGSETQYF.

The V and J genes are TRBV5-1 and TRBJ2-3; D remains unclear. The germline CDR1 and CDR2 sequences are SGHRS and YFSETQ. The CDR3 is 14 residues long. Trimming removed 5 bases from V and 2 bases from J, with 12 bases in between. CDR3 in DNA: TGCGCCAGCAGGGTTAGTGCCTTCACAGATACGCAGTATTTT. Protein sequence: CASRVSAFTDTQYF.

The chain joins TRBV5-4 to TRBJ2-7; D possibly corresponds to TRBD2 (6 bases). This CDR3 spans 16 amino acids. Per germline, CDR1 SGHNT and CDR2 YYREEE (reference sequence). Trimming shortened V by 4 bases and J by 0 bases, and 17 bases separated the two germline ends. Here the CDR3 reads CASSPGGKGASYEQYF. The CDR3 nucleotides read TGTGCCAGCAGCCCTGGGGGGAAAGGAGCCTCCTACGAGCAGTACTTC.

This clone occurred a few times. This CDR3 is CASNRENERSEAFF. Written as DNA, the CDR3 is TGTGCCAGCAATCGGGAAAATGAGAGGTCGGAAGCTTTCTTT. The rearrangement links TRBV28 to TRBJ1-1; D remains unclear. CDR3 length: 14 residues. The V gene's germline CDR1 is MDHEN and CDR2 SYDVKM. The germline V and J ends were trimmed by 7 bases and 8 bases, with 20 bases remaining between them.

In this sample, this clone turned up once. The chain recombines TRBV7-9 with TRBJ1-2, with 7 bases identical to TRBD1. The CDR3 runs 16 residues. Unmatched junction bases numbered 13, after V lost 1 base and J lost 8 bases. Germline V lookup: CDR1 SEHNR, CDR2 FQNEAQ (reference sequence). The CDR3 here is CASSLGGKGATSGYTF. The CDR3 DNA is TGTGCCAGCAGCTTAGGTGGGAAGGGGGCGACGAGCGGCTACACCTTC.

The chain links TRBV7-8 to TRBJ1-1, with 7 bases identical to TRBD1. With 5 bases clipped from V and 0 bases from J, the junction kept 3 bases outside the gene matches. The germline V gene encodes CDR1 SGHVS and CDR2 FQNEAQ. The CDR3 has 14 amino acids. CDR3 in DNA: TGTGCCAGCAGCGTACAGGGGATGAACACTGAAGCTTTCTTT. Translating it yields CASSVQGMNTEAFF.

V and J are TRBV12-5 and TRBJ1-1, with a weak D call TRBD1 (6 bases). Germline V gene sequence: CDR1 LGHNT, CDR2 FRNRAP. V dropped 1 base and J dropped 1 base, with 22 bases sitting between them. CDR3 length: 19 residues. For the CDR3, the DNA is TGTGCTAGTGGTTTGGGGCCGAAAGGACAGCTATCCGGGAACACTGAAGCTTTCTTT. Translated, it gives CASGLGPKGQLSGNTEAFF. The whole variable domain, remainder taken from reference TRBV12-5 and TRBJ1-1, is DARVTQTPRHKVTEMGQEVTMRCQPILGHNTVFWYRQTMMQGLELLAYFRNRAPLDDSGMPKDRFSAEMPDATLATLKIQPSEPRDSAVYFCASGLGPKGQLSGNTEAFFGQGTRLTVV.

In regard to this clone: Other DNA sequences in the same sample also yield this CDR3. This chain links TRBV7-2 with TRBJ2-3; D unclear. V was clipped by 4 bases and J by 0 bases, with 2 bases between them. Germline V gene sequence: CDR1 SGHTA, CDR2 FQGNSA. The CDR3 spans 12 residues. In DNA, the CDR3 is TGTGCCAGCAGCTCTAGCACAGATACGCAGTATTTT. Protein product: CASSSSTDTQYF. Using reference TRBV7-2 and TRBJ2-3 for the parts outside the CDR3, the full variable domain is GAGVSQSPSNKVTEKGKDVELRCDPISGHTALYWYRQSLGQGLEFLIYFQGNSAPDKSGLPSDRFSAERTGGSVSTLTIQRTQQEDSAVYLCASSSSTDTQYFGPGTRLTVL.

CDR3 coding DNA: TGTGCCAGCAGCTCGAAGACAGAAAATGAGCAGTTCTTC. Residues: CASSSKTENEQFF. The V call is TRBV5-4, the J call TRBJ2-1, with D maybe TRBD1 (5 bases). The V and J ends lost 3 bases and 7 bases respectively, with 11 bases between them. The CDR3 extends over 13 amino acids. CDR1 and CDR2 (germline): SGHNT, YYREEE (reference sequence).

V gene TRBV4-1 combines with J gene TRBJ1-5; possibly TRBD1 for D (5 bases). The CDR3 has 17 amino acids. With 0 bases removed from V and 3 bases from J, the gap between germline ends came to 15 bases. Germline V gene sequence: CDR1 MGHRA, CDR2 YSYEKL. As DNA, the CDR3 is TGCGCCAGCAGCCAAGAACCAGCCAGGGACTTCAATCAGCCCCAGCATTTT. Its protein is CASSQEPARDFNQPQHF.